This TCR beta chain is drawn from a study of blood T cell repertoires in COVID-19. Study summary: The analysed material was cDNA or gDNA that came from T cells, B-cell-depleted T cells, or PBMCs.

Repertoires were generated with immunoSEQ multiplex PCR, while TCRdb's copy carries only in-frame clones and drops some. The sample lists some 170,000 clones, approximately 95% occurring once. Source material: peripheral blood. The sequence was obtained from a woman in her fifties or sixties with COVID-19, enrolled during active disease.

CDR3 amino acids: CASSATGTGDGYTF. CDR3 in DNA: TGTGCCAGCAGCGCCACCGGGACAGGGGATGGCTACACCTTC. This chain uses TRBV3-1 (or the pseudogene TRBV3-2) with TRBJ1-2, with 10 nucleotides matching TRBD1. Germline assignment: CDR1 LGHDT and CDR2 YNNKEL (reference sequence). There are 14 residues in the CDR3. J lost 6 bases, V lost 5 bases, and 6 bases had no gene match.